Presented here are 29 T cell receptor beta chains from one specimen sequenced in a study of beta chain features in type 1 diabetes. Whole-study findings and limits: The study found moderately but significantly shorter TCRB CDR3s in all four CD4+ subsets of Type 1 diabetes patients.

Expressed TCRB transcripts were sequenced, since all the RNA that had been isolated was reverse transcribed. Sequencing was performed with immunoSEQ multiplex PCR; in TCRdb, only in-frame clones are kept and a portion is missing. The repertoire has some 160,000 clones, about 9% of them found once; the top ten carry 0.7%. Antigens for these TCRs are unknown. Sequences were obtained from central memory CD4+ T cells from blood. The receptors shown here come from a woman under 40 with type 1 diabetes.

This clone was found a few times. The chain joins TRBV9 to TRBJ2-3, with a possible D match to TRBD2 (5 bases). The CDR3 runs to 16 residues. V was cut by 1 base and J by 1 base, with 13 bases left in between. Per the germline V gene, CDR1 is SGDLS and CDR2 is YYNGEE. CDR3 loop: CASSVLARKGTDTQYF. The CDR3 coding sequence is TGTGCCAGCAGCGTACTAGCAAGAAAGGGCACAGATACGCAGTATTTT.

This clone was counted only a few times. This chain connects TRBV4-1 to TRBJ2-1; 14 positions agree with TRBD2. CDR3 size: 17 residues. Germline assignment: CDR1 MGHRA and CDR2 YSYEKL. With 4 bases clipped from V and 6 bases from J, the junction kept 8 bases outside the gene matches. As DNA, the CDR3 is TGCGCCAGCAGCCGAAAGGGACTAGCGGGGGCCGTCAATGAGCAGTTCTTC. It encodes CASSRKGLAGAVNEQFF.

This clone was counted only a few times. V gene TRBV4-1 combines with J gene TRBJ2-1; D possibly corresponds to TRBD2 (5 bases). V was pared by 4 bases and J by 3 bases, with 10 bases between. Germline assignment: CDR1 MGHRA and CDR2 YSYEKL. The CDR3 has 14 residues. This CDR3 reads CASSPPGNYNEQFF. The CDR3 DNA is TGCGCCAGCAGCCCACCGGGAAACTACAATGAGCAGTTCTTC.

The chain joins TRBV9 to TRBJ2-5; 10 bases map to TRBD2. V lost 0 bases to trimming and J lost 3 bases; unmatched junction nucleotides: 2. The CDR3 sequence is 15 residues long. Germline lookup yields CDR1 SGDLS and CDR2 YYNGEE. CDR3 coding DNA: TGTGCCAGCAGCGTAGGAAGCGGGAGGGAAGAGACCCAGTACTTC. Its translation is CASSVGSGREETQYF.

This chain uses TRBV2 with TRBJ2-5; possibly TRBD2 for D (6 bases). The CDR3 sequence is 16 residues long. V lost 2 bases to trimming and J lost 2 bases, with 15 bases between them. From germline, CDR1 is SNHLY and CDR2 FYNNEI. Written as DNA, the CDR3 is TGTGCCAGCAGTGAACGAAGGATAGGGAGGCAAGAGACCCAGTACTTC. Protein sequence: CASSERRIGRQETQYF.

This rearrangement joins TRBV7-8 to TRBJ2-3; 9 bases are a match to TRBD2. Germline V gene sequence: CDR1 SGHVS, CDR2 FQNEAQ. J gave up 0 bases and V 5 bases, and 6 bases lay outside the gene matches. The CDR3 spans 16 residues. Here the CDR3 DNA reads TGTGCCAGCAGCCCAATGGCGGGAGGGAGCACAGATACGCAGTATTTT. Encoded protein: CASSPMAGGSTDTQYF.

The table lists this clone with a few counts. This rearrangement joins TRBV21-1 to TRBJ1-3; the table's D call, TRBD1, has no DNA check behind it. TRBV21-1 is classified as a pseudogene. The CDR3 runs to 15 residues. CDR3 protein: CASSIQVLSGNTIYF. Here the CDR3 DNA reads TGTGCCAGCAGCATCCAGGTATTATCTGGAAACACCATATATTTT.

This clone was found a few times. The chain has TRBV13 and TRBJ2-7; D perhaps matches TRBD1 (6 bases). Trimming stripped 5 bases from V and 3 bases from J, with 17 bases between. Germline assignment: CDR1 PRHDT and CDR2 FYEKMQ (reference sequence). This CDR3 spans 15 amino acids. CDR3 residues: CASSQHLTGLYEQYF. CDR3 DNA: TGTGCCAGCAGCCAGCACTTGACAGGCCTCTACGAGCAGTACTTC.

J is TRBJ1-1 and V is TRBV18; 7 bases are a match to TRBD1. CDR3 length equals 13 residues. Germline-derived CDR1 and CDR2 are KGHSH and LQKENI. The J segment lost 3 bases and the V segment lost 3 bases, leaving 1 base of the junction unmatched. For the CDR3, the DNA is TGTGCCAGCTCACCGCAGGGGGACACTGAAGCTTTCTTT. Protein product: CASSPQGDTEAFF.

The rearrangement links TRBV28 to TRBJ1-1, with 7 bases matching TRBD1. This CDR3 is 15 amino acids long. Germline CDR1 and CDR2: MDHEN and SYDVKM. Trimming cost V 4 bases and J 1 base; bases outside gene matches: 6. As DNA, the CDR3 is TGTGCCAGCAGTTCCCCAGGGGGAACGAACACTGAAGCTTTCTTT. It encodes CASSSPGGTNTEAFF.

The chain links TRBV9 to TRBJ1-3; D possibly corresponds to TRBD1 (5 bases). V was trimmed by 4 bases and J by 4 bases, leaving 9 bases between them. The CDR3 loop spans 13 amino acids. Germline V gene sequence: CDR1 SGDLS, CDR2 YYNGEE. CDR3 residues: CASSKAGGNTIYF. CDR3 bases: TGTGCCAGCAGCAAAGCAGGGGGAAACACCATATATTTT.

The genes are TRBV6-5 and TRBJ2-1, with D uncertain. Germline CDR1 is MNHEY and CDR2 is SVGAGI. V was cut by 5 bases and J by 7 bases, with 12 bases left in between. This CDR3 has 13 residues. CDR3 protein: CASSTNVGNEQFF. The DNA of the CDR3 is TGTGCCAGCAGTACCAATGTCGGGAATGAGCAGTTCTTC.

This clone appeared a few times. The V gene is TRBV28, the J gene TRBJ1-4; 7 bases map to TRBD1. Germline V lookup: CDR1 MDHEN, CDR2 SYDVKM. This CDR3 is built from 14 residues. J lost 7 bases, V lost 6 bases, and 8 bases had no gene match. Here the CDR3 reads CASRKRSGGEKLFF. In DNA, the CDR3 is TGTGCCAGCAGGAAGAGGTCAGGGGGTGAAAAACTGTTTTTT.

This clone has just a few counts. V and J are TRBV30 and TRBJ1-2, with D perhaps matching TRBD1 (6 bases). The CDR3 has 13 residues. Germline CDR1 and CDR2: GTSNPN and SVGIG (reference sequence). Trimming removed 0 bases from V and 6 bases from J, with 11 bases in between. CDR3 sequence (DNA): TGTGCCTGGAGTGTAACAGGGATTCATGGCTACACCTTC. Residues: CAWSVTGIHGYTF.

This clone turned up a few times. The chain uses TRBV5-4 and TRBJ2-5, with TRBD2 matching over 14 bases. The V gene end was trimmed by 0 bases and the J gene end by 4 bases; junction bases not matched to a gene: 8. Germline CDR1 SGHNT, CDR2 YYREEE (reference sequence). CDR3 size: 18 residues. CDR3 in amino acids: CASSLDGTSGSGRETQYF. CDR3 in DNA: TGTGCCAGCAGCTTGGATGGGACTAGCGGGAGTGGAAGAGAGACCCAGTACTTC. Full variable domain (outside the CDR3, taken from reference TRBV5-4 and TRBJ2-5): ETGVTQSPTHLIKTRGQQVTLRCSSQSGHNTVSWYQQALGQGPQFIFQYYREEENGRGNFPPRFSGLQFPNYSSELNVNALELDDSALYLCASSLDGTSGSGRETQYFGPGTRLLVL.

Here the CDR3 DNA reads TGTGCCAGCAGTCTACCGGGGACCAGCGGGCGCTTGTACTTC. Translating gives CASSLPGTSGRLYF. The chain is built from TRBV27 and TRBJ2-7; D might be TRBD2 (6 bases). This CDR3 has 14 residues. Trimming pared 5 bases from V and 12 bases from J, leaving 23 bases between. The germline CDR1 and CDR2 sequences are MNHEY and SMNVEV (reference sequence).

This clone was seen a handful of times. The chain uses TRBV30 and TRBJ1-4; D gene ambiguous. The length of the CDR3 is 13 residues. V was shortened by 3 bases and J by 11 bases, with 16 bases between the two germline ends. CDR1 and CDR2 from the germline V gene are GTSNPN and SVGIG (reference sequence). Written as DNA, the CDR3 is TGTGCCTGGAGCCAAGGGATGGGGAGGAAACTGTTTTTT. Protein product: CAWSQGMGRKLFF.

V is TRBV4-1 and J is TRBJ1-4, with D maybe TRBD1 (5 bases). Trimming stripped 4 bases from V and 7 bases from J, with 10 bases between. From germline, CDR1 is MGHRA and CDR2 YSYEKL. The CDR3 consists of 13 residues. The CDR3 reads CASSLGGTEKLFF. In DNA, the CDR3 is TGCGCCAGCAGCCTAGGCGGGACTGAAAAACTGTTTTTT.

This sequence joins TRBV9 and TRBJ2-1; 13 bases align to TRBD2. The germline CDR1 and CDR2 sequences are SGDLS and YYNGEE. V was pared by 3 bases and J by 9 bases, with 6 bases of the junction left unmatched. This CDR3 comprises 15 residues. In DNA, the CDR3 is TGTGCCAGCAGCGCACTAGCGGGAGGGCCCGGTGAGCAGTTCTTC. It translates to CASSALAGGPGEQFF. Drawing the rest from reference TRBV9 and TRBJ2-1, the complete variable domain is DSGVTQTPKHLITATGQRVTLRCSPRSGDLSVYWYQQSLDQGLQFLIQYYNGEERAKGNILERFSAQQFPDLHSELNLSSLELGDSALYFCASSALAGGPGEQFFGPGTRLTVL.

The J gene is TRBJ2-3, the V gene TRBV9; D is perhaps TRBD2 (6 bases). Germline loops: CDR1 SGDLS, CDR2 YYNGEE. V was cut by 4 bases and J by 6 bases, with 9 bases left in between. The CDR3 spans 12 residues. CDR3 DNA sequence: TGTGCCAGCAGCCCCCGGGGGGATACGCAGTATTTT. Its translation: CASSPRGDTQYF. Variable domain in full (rest from reference TRBV9 and TRBJ2-3): DSGVTQTPKHLITATGQRVTLRCSPRSGDLSVYWYQQSLDQGLQFLIQYYNGEERAKGNILERFSAQQFPDLHSELNLSSLELGDSALYFCASSPRGDTQYFGPGTRLTVL.

This clone was observed a handful of times. This chain connects TRBV30 to TRBJ1-1; D gene uncertain. V lost 6 bases and J lost 3, with 8 bases in between. Germline CDR1 GTSNPN, CDR2 SVGIG (reference sequence). The CDR3 is 11 amino acids. The CDR3 is CACHTYTEAFF. DNA for the CDR3: TGTGCCTGCCACACCTACACTGAAGCTTTCTTT.

This clone was counted only a few times. V usage is TRBV5-6 and J usage is TRBJ2-3; 7 bases are shared with TRBD2. V was clipped by 2 bases and J by 4 bases; unmatched bases: 10. This CDR3 has 16 amino acids. Germline V lookup: CDR1 SGHDT, CDR2 YYEEEE. CDR3 residues: CASSFNRLGLADTQYF. The DNA of the CDR3 is TGTGCCAGCAGCTTTAATCGGCTAGGACTAGCAGATACGCAGTATTTT. Using reference TRBV5-6 and TRBJ2-3 for the parts outside the CDR3, the full variable domain is DAGVTQSPTHLIKTRGQQVTLRCSPKSGHDTVSWYQQALGQGPQFIFQYYEEEERQRGNFPDRFSGHQFPNYSSELNVNALLLGDSALYLCASSFNRLGLADTQYFGPGTRLTVL.

This clone was found a few times. The rearrangement joins TRBV29-1 to TRBJ2-1, with 9 bases that match TRBD1. Germline lookup yields CDR1 SQVTM and CDR2 ANQGSEA. V lost 1 base to trimming and J lost 6 bases; unmatched junction nucleotides: 10. There are 16 residues in the CDR3. CDR3 nucleotides: TGCAGCGTTGAAGCGTCAGGGACAGGGTCGGGCAATGAGCAGTTCTTC. Translated: CSVEASGTGSGNEQFF.

This sequence joins TRBV2 and TRBJ1-5; D remains unclear. The V gene lost 6 bases and the J gene lost 4 bases, with 7 bases spanning the gap. Germline V lookup: CDR1 SNHLY, CDR2 FYNNEI. The CDR3 is 12 residues long. In DNA form, the CDR3 reads TGTGCCAGCAGCTTTTTAAATCAGCCCCAGCATTTT. Protein: CASSFLNQPQHF.

In this sample, this clone turned up a few times. The chain is built from TRBV5-1 and TRBJ2-2, with no clear D. The CDR3 covers 17 residues. Germline CDR1 SGHRS, CDR2 YFSETQ. V lost 3 bases and J 4 bases, leaving 19 bases between the germline ends. DNA of the CDR3: TGCGCCAGCAGCTCAGGCTTGGCGTCCTACCCCACCGGGGAGCTGTTTTTT. Residues: CASSSGLASYPTGELFF. Full variable domain (remainder filled in from reference TRBV5-1 and TRBJ2-2): KAGVTQTPRYLIKTRGQQVTLSCSPISGHRSVSWYQQTPGQGLQFLFEYFSETQRNKGNFPGRFSGRQFSNSRSEMNVSTLELGDSALYLCASSSGLASYPTGELFFGEGSRLTVL.

This clone has a handful of counts. This chain uses TRBV6-6 with TRBJ2-5, with 13 bases lining up with TRBD2. This CDR3 has 16 residues. CDR1 and CDR2 from the germline V gene are MNHNY and SVGAGI (reference sequence). The junction had 5 bases not matched to a gene; V was cut back by 5 bases and J by 2 bases. Written as DNA, the CDR3 is TGTGCCAGCAGTGCCACTAGCGGGAGGGGACAAGAGACCCAGTACTTC. Translating gives CASSATSGRGQETQYF.

This clone was seen a handful of times. The genes are TRBV9 and TRBJ2-3; 12 positions match TRBD2. This CDR3 spans 16 amino acids. V lost 4 bases to trimming and J lost 6 bases; unmatched junction nucleotides: 9. The germline V gene has CDR1 SGDLS and CDR2 YYNGEE. CDR3 amino acids: CASSSGLAGLLDTQYF. The CDR3 bases are TGTGCCAGCAGCTCAGGACTAGCGGGATTATTGGATACGCAGTATTTT. The full variable domain, rest sourced from reference TRBV9 and TRBJ2-3, is DSGVTQTPKHLITATGQRVTLRCSPRSGDLSVYWYQQSLDQGLQFLIQYYNGEERAKGNILERFSAQQFPDLHSELNLSSLELGDSALYFCASSSGLAGLLDTQYFGPGTRLTVL.

This CDR3 is CASSLRVGNTEAFF. The DNA of the CDR3 is TGTGCCAGCAGCTTACGGGTGGGGAACACTGAAGCTTTCTTT. The V call is TRBV7-9, the J call TRBJ1-1; D is ambiguous. The V end lost 2 bases, the J end lost 1 base, and 8 bases lay between the germline ends. The CDR3 loop spans 14 amino acids. The germline V gene encodes CDR1 SEHNR and CDR2 FQNEAQ (reference sequence).

The chain couples TRBV29-1 to TRBJ2-1, with D possibly TRBD2 on 5 matching bases. CDR3 length: 16 amino acids. The V gene lost 0 bases and the J gene lost 0 bases, with 12 bases spanning the gap. Germline CDR1 reads SQVTM; CDR2 reads ANQGSEA. DNA for the CDR3: TGCAGCGTTGAAGAGCATAGCGCTTCCTCCTACAATGAGCAGTTCTTC. It is translated as CSVEEHSASSYNEQFF.